The rows below give T cell receptor beta chains drawn from one sample of a study of cytomegalovirus exposure and HLA in healthy donors. Here immunoSEQ multiplex PCR was the method, and the copy in TCRdb shows in-frame clones only, minus some. This table holds some 170,000 clones, 75% found once. The sequencing input was PBMCs. Source of these receptors: a male donor in good health and CMV-seronegative. CDR3s leave out the opening cysteine and the closing phenylalanine or tryptophan. Clone sizes are given selectively: once, few, many, or a class where the clone is expanded.

10	TRBV6-6	NA	TRBJ2-1	AISGGGNEQF
13	TRBV13	NA	TRBJ1-1	ASSTNDGVNTEAF
11	TRBV19	few	TRBJ1-5	ASSIRREQPQH
13	TRBV10-2	NA	TRBJ1-6	ASRTGAGTDSPLH
13	TRBV7-9	few	TRBJ2-7	ASSSQTSTNYEQY
14	TRBV6-5	once	TRBJ2-5	ASSYSGTSGGETQY
13	TRBV7-9	NA	TRBJ1-4	ASSLGGGSNEKLF
14	TRBV10-3	NA	TRBJ2-7	AISEDDSGIDYEQY
13	TRBV5-4	NA	TRBJ2-5	ASSPDPGLQETQY
10	TRBV2	NA	TRBJ2-7	ASSEARYEQY
13	TRBV6-1	once	TRBJ1-1	ASRGVDRANTEAF
12	TRBV7-9	once	NA	ASSSRESSYEQY
13	TRBV9	NA	TRBJ1-1	ASSVGDRVRTEAF
16	TRBV11-2	NA	TRBJ2-3	ASSLDRGGAHHWDTQY
13	TRBV5-8	NA	TRBJ2-3	ASSLGLAGGDTQY
13	TRBV7-9	NA	TRBJ1-5	ASSPTGISNQPQH
10	TRBV27	few	TRBJ2-1	ASSFQGVEQF
12	TRBV18	NA	TRBJ2-3	ASSLRQGDDTQY
14	TRBV6-1	NA	TRBJ2-1	ASSENPSGRQDEQF
14	TRBV5-4	NA	TRBJ2-4	ASSPGTTRAKNIQY
12	TRBV29-1	NA	TRBJ1-2	SVGRDRAYYGYT
17	TRBV28	NA	TRBJ2-1	ASSLFPGQGMRSYNEQF
10	TRBV5-1	NA	TRBJ2-5	ASSLVRETQY
12	TRBV4-1	NA	TRBJ2-5	ASSPGQAQETQY
12	TRBV10-3	NA	TRBJ1-6	AISAHSYNSPLH
14	TRBV6-1	NA	TRBJ1-5	ASSEGFGGFIEPQH
14	TRBV4-2	NA	TRBJ2-3	ASSQDRLRTPDTQY
12	TRBV7-9	few	TRBJ2-3	ASSSGLAGVPVG
9	TRBV6-1	NA	TRBJ1-1	ATAWPTEAF
10	TRBV9	few	TRBJ2-3	ASSEEADTQY
11	TRBV5-1	NA	TRBJ2-1	ASSLGLYNEQF
15	TRBV6-4	NA	TRBJ2-1	ASSDFFPSGAYNEQF
12	TRBV19	NA	TRBJ1-6	ASNLGGPNSPLH
10	TRBV2	NA	TRBJ1-1	ARTGGSTEAF
13	TRBV6-1	NA	TRBJ2-7	ASRPDRTRLYEQY
12	TRBV4-1	NA	TRBJ1-3	ASSQEGRRNTIY
14	TRBV28	NA	TRBJ2-7	ASNSAGTSGSYEQY
13	TRBV6-5	NA	TRBJ1-5	ASSLYSGSNQPQH
15	TRBV25-1	few	TRBJ1-1	ASHPGGSWDPITEAF
13	TRBV6-5	few	TRBJ1-5	ASSPGQGFNQPQH
13	TRBV6-5	NA	TRBJ1-6	ASSYSTGLGSPLH
13	TRBV28	once	TRBJ2-7	ASSLPVAGLGEQY
13	TRBV4-3	NA	TRBJ2-5	ASSQDSSNSQAQY
11	TRBV4-2	NA	TRBJ1-2	ASSQDDRDGYT
11	TRBV15	once	TRBJ2-4	ATSSGPKNIQY
13	TRBV28	NA	NA	ASSFTGEPPYEQY
12	TRBV9	NA	TRBJ2-6	ASSEPAGANVLT
13	TRBV6-6	NA	TRBJ2-1	ASSRQGTNPNEQF
12	TRBV7-8	NA	TRBJ2-5	ASSLAGLIETQY
9	TRBV7-2	NA	TRBJ1-3	ASGHGNTIY
12	TRBV10-3	NA	TRBJ2-5	AISELGEEETQY
12	TRBV19	NA	TRBJ2-7	ASSRGDLSYEQY
10	TRBV5-1	NA	TRBJ1-1	ASSLQGAQAF